These 32 T cell receptor beta chains originate from one sample sequenced in a study of cytomegalovirus exposure and HLA in healthy donors. PCR was performed using 60 Vbeta and 13 Jbeta primers. TCRdb's copy holds only in-frame clones and misses some; the assay was immunoSEQ multiplex PCR. The sample includes 170,000 or so clones, approximately 78% of them seen just once. The sample comprised PBMCs. The origin of the receptors is a woman aged 45-59 years in good health and CMV-seropositive.

This chain joins TRBV27 and TRBJ2-1; D remains unclear. CDR3 size: 13 residues. Germline V CDR1 and CDR2: MNHEY, SMNVEV (reference sequence). Trimming removed 2 bases from V and 6 bases from J, with 8 bases in between. In DNA form, the CDR3 reads TGTGCCAGCAGTTTACTTTACAGCAATGAGCAGTTCTTC. It translates to CASSLLYSNEQFF.

V is TRBV27 and J is TRBJ2-7, with a tentative D call TRBD2 (5 bases). The germline V and J ends were trimmed by 5 bases and 0 bases, with 14 bases remaining between them. CDR1 is MNHEY and CDR2 is SMNVEV in the germline V gene (reference sequence). This CDR3 is 15 amino acids long. CDR3 residues: CASSLGSGSSYEQYF. DNA of the CDR3: TGTGCCAGCAGTCTCGGGTCGGGAAGCTCCTACGAGCAGTACTTC.

For this clone: This specimen includes other DNA sequences encoding the same CDR3. V is TRBV6-1 and J is TRBJ1-1; 8 nucleotides match TRBD1. The CDR3 is 14 amino acids. J was trimmed by 6 bases and V by 4 bases; bases with no gene match: 7. The germline CDR1 and CDR2 sequences are MNHNS and SASEGT. Written as DNA, the CDR3 is TGTGCCAGCAGTGTTGGACAGGGTGGCGCTGAAGCTTTCTTT. This encodes CASSVGQGGAEAFF.

This chain joins TRBV5-1 and TRBJ2-1; tentative D call: TRBD2 (6 bases). Per the germline V gene, CDR1 is SGHRS and CDR2 is YFSETQ. With 0 bases removed from V and 8 bases from J, the gap between germline ends came to 18 bases. The CDR3 is made up of 16 amino acids. The CDR3 reads CASSLVPGVPTDEQFF. CDR3 DNA sequence: TGCGCCAGCAGCTTGGTTCCGGGGGTCCCTACAGATGAGCAGTTCTTC.

The chain has TRBV11-1 and TRBJ1-1, with D possibly being TRBD1 (5 bases). There are 15 residues in the CDR3. Germline CDR1 and CDR2: SGHAT and FQDESV (reference sequence). The V and J ends lost 6 bases and 1 base respectively, with 15 bases between them. The CDR3 here is CASSLRALGNTEAFF. Here the CDR3 DNA reads TGTGCCAGCAGTCTCAGGGCTCTAGGGAACACTGAAGCTTTCTTT.

The V and J genes are TRBV5-6 and TRBJ2-3, with 7 bases that match TRBD1. The CDR3 spans 13 residues. V gave up 4 bases and J gave up 6 bases; unmatched junction bases: 5. Germline V gives CDR1 SGHDT, CDR2 YYEEEE. CDR3: CASSKDRVDTQYF. DNA for the CDR3: TGTGCCAGCAGCAAAGACAGGGTCGATACGCAGTATTTT.

The chain couples TRBV27 to TRBJ2-7; TRBD1 aligns across 8 bases. The CDR3 length is 15 residues. J gave up 2 bases and V 6 bases, and 9 bases lay outside the gene matches. Looked up from germline, CDR1 is MNHEY and CDR2 is SMNVEV (reference sequence). The DNA for the CDR3 is TGTGCCAGCAGATTCACAGGGGGGAGCACCTACGAGCAGTACTTC. It translates to CASRFTGGSTYEQYF.

V usage is TRBV18 and J usage is TRBJ1-6; perhaps TRBD1 as D (6 bases). Trimming took off 2 bases at V and 5 bases at J, with 7 bases between the two ends. The CDR3 consists of 14 residues. Germline V lookup: CDR1 KGHSH, CDR2 LQKENI. In nucleotides, the CDR3 is TGTGCCAGCTCACCAAGACAGGATAATTCACCCCTCCACTTT. It codes for CASSPRQDNSPLHF.

This clone showed up just once. The CDR3 nucleotides read TGTGCCAGCAGTTTTGGACAGGGTCGGGAGACCCAGTACTTC. It is translated as CASSFGQGRETQYF. The chain is built from TRBV5-6 and TRBJ2-5; TRBD1 matches 8 bases. The V gene's germline CDR1 is SGHDT and CDR2 YYEEEE. This CDR3 has 14 residues. The junction had 8 bases not matched to a gene; V was cut back by 5 bases and J by 5 bases.

The V and J genes are TRBV30 and TRBJ1-3; possible D gene TRBD1, 6 bases. The CDR3 is 14 residues long. The germline V gene encodes CDR1 GTSNPN and CDR2 SVGIG (reference sequence). V was clipped by 5 bases and J by 2 bases, with 13 bases between them. The CDR3, as DNA: TGTGCCTGGGGTGGGACATGGGCTGGAAACACCATATATTTT. Its translation: CAWGGTWAGNTIYF. The full variable domain, rest sourced from reference TRBV30 and TRBJ1-3, is SQTIHQWPATLVQPVGSPLSLECTVEGTSNPNLYWYRQAAGRGLQLLFYSVGIGQISSEVPQNLSASRPQDRQFILSSKKLLLSDSGFYLCAWGGTWAGNTIYFGEGSWLTVV.

The rearrangement uses TRBV11-1 and TRBJ1-1; 7 nucleotides align to TRBD1. The V and J ends lost 6 bases and 11 bases, in that order; junction bases with no gene match: 12. The germline gives CDR1 SGHAT, CDR2 FQDESV (reference sequence). There are 13 residues in the CDR3. CDR3 bases: TGTGCCAGCAGGATGGCAGGGGGATTGGGGGCTTTCTTT. This translates into CASRMAGGLGAFF.

This chain uses TRBV4-2 with TRBJ1-1; D possibly corresponds to TRBD1 (6 bases). The length of the CDR3 is 14 residues. CDR1 and CDR2 (germline): LGHNA, YNFKEQ. V lost 7 bases and J lost 0, with 12 bases in between. CDR3 amino acids: CASTTGGLNTEAFF. For the CDR3, the DNA is TGTGCCAGCACCACGGGGGGGCTGAACACTGAAGCTTTCTTT.

The gene calls are TRBV18 and TRBJ1-4, with 7 bases identical to TRBD1. Looked up from germline, CDR1 is KGHSH and CDR2 is LQKENI. This CDR3 region has 15 residues. The V segment lost 5 bases and the J segment 6 bases; nucleotides outside the gene matches: 9. The CDR3 spells CASSSRQGWDEKLFF. CDR3 in DNA: TGTGCCAGCTCATCGCGACAGGGCTGGGATGAAAAACTGTTTTTT.

The rearrangement links TRBV6-6 to TRBJ2-5; 11 bases map to TRBD1. The CDR3 runs to 14 residues. Trimming took 6 bases from V and 6 from J; bases not matched to a gene: 6. Germline assignment: CDR1 MNHNY and CDR2 SVGAGI (reference sequence). DNA for the CDR3: TGTGCCAGCAGATGGACAGGGGGCGTAAAGACCCAGTACTTC. Its protein is CASRWTGGVKTQYF.

The count of this clone is one. The chain carries TRBV6-1 and TRBJ1-2, with D maybe TRBD1 (6 bases). V was shortened by 0 bases and J by 8 bases, with 13 bases between the two germline ends. The CDR3 is 14 residues long. Germline V CDR1 and CDR2: MNHNS, SASEGT. CDR3 region: CASSEARQGQGYTF. DNA for the CDR3: TGTGCCAGCAGTGAAGCACGTCAGGGGCAGGGCTACACCTTC.

The J gene is TRBJ2-5, the V gene TRBV19; 7 nucleotides line up with TRBD1. The last part of the DNA fits TRBJ2-7 better; the J call may be wrong. This CDR3 spans 14 amino acids. CDR1 LNHDA and CDR2 SQIVND come from the germline V gene (reference sequence). The CDR3 protein is CASSAATGSYEQYF. The CDR3 DNA follows: TGTGCCAGTAGTGCCGCGACAGGGTCCTACGAGCAGTACTTC.

J is TRBJ2-3 and V is TRBV11-3, with 11 bases matching TRBD1. This CDR3 region has 15 residues. CDR1 SGHNT and CDR2 YENEEA come from the germline V gene. V was pared by 1 base and J by 5 bases, with 2 bases of the junction left unmatched. This CDR3 reads CASSLAGTGGDTQYF. The CDR3 DNA reads TGTGCCAGCAGCTTAGCCGGGACAGGGGGAGATACGCAGTATTTT.

The chain combines TRBV11-3 with TRBJ1-1; 7 nucleotides agree with TRBD1. Germline CDR1 and CDR2: SGHNT and YENEEA. Trimming removed 4 bases from V and 7 bases from J; junction bases left unmatched: 3. The CDR3 extends over 12 amino acids. The CDR3 nucleotides read TGTGCCAGCAGCTCCCGGGACAGTGAAGCTTTCTTT. Its translation is CASSSRDSEAFF.

V gene TRBV5-1 combines with J gene TRBJ1-6; the match to TRBD1 covers 8 bases. The CDR3 totals 14 residues. V was clipped by 3 bases and J by 9 bases; unmatched bases: 5. The germline V gene has CDR1 SGHRS and CDR2 YFSETQ. CDR3 amino acids: CASSYNDRGSPLHF. In DNA, the CDR3 is TGCGCCAGCAGCTACAATGACAGGGGTTCACCCCTCCACTTT.

This chain connects TRBV19 to TRBJ2-2; 10 nucleotides line up with TRBD1. J lost 2 bases, V lost 4 bases, and 4 bases had no gene match. The CDR3 runs to 16 residues. The V gene's germline CDR1 is LNHDA and CDR2 SQIVND (reference sequence). The CDR3 is CASSRDRGLNTGELFF. CDR3 sequence (DNA): TGTGCCAGTAGTAGAGACAGGGGGCTCAACACCGGGGAGCTGTTTTTT. Supplemented by reference TRBV19 and TRBJ2-2, the full variable domain reads DGGITQSPKYLFRKEGQNVTLSCEQNLNHDAMYWYRQDPGQGLRLIYYSQIVNDFQKGDIAEGYSVSREKKESFPLTVTSAQKNPTAFYLCASSRDRGLNTGELFFGEGSRLTVL.

The V gene is TRBV7-8, the J gene TRBJ1-6; possible D gene TRBD1, 6 bases. CDR1 SGHVS and CDR2 FQNEAQ come from the germline V gene. This CDR3 is 17 amino acids long. Trimming shortened V by 4 bases and J by 5 bases, and 18 bases separated the two germline ends. CDR3 in amino acids: CASSSTGTTLNNSPLHF. The DNA of the CDR3 is TGTGCCAGCAGCTCGACCGGGACAACCCTAAATAATTCACCCCTCCACTTT.

The chain employs TRBV5-4 and TRBJ1-2; possibly TRBD1 for D (6 bases). Germline assignment: CDR1 SGHNT and CDR2 YYREEE (reference sequence). V lost 1 base and J lost 3, with 13 bases in between. This CDR3 contains 15 residues. The CDR3 reads CASSLMSGDHYGYTF. CDR3 bases: TGTGCCAGCAGCTTGATGTCAGGGGACCACTATGGCTACACCTTC.

V gene TRBV30 combines with J gene TRBJ2-7, with 7 bases that match TRBD1. V gave up 0 bases and J gave up 3 bases; unmatched junction bases: 14. The germline gives CDR1 GTSNPN, CDR2 SVGIG (reference sequence). The CDR3 contains 17 residues. The CDR3, as DNA: TGTGCCTGGAGTGTACAGTTTGGTAGGGGGCGCCACTACGAGCAGTACTTC. This sequence encodes CAWSVQFGRGRHYEQYF.

The V gene is TRBV5-4, the J gene TRBJ2-3, with TRBD2 identical over 15 bases. CDR1 is SGHNT and CDR2 is YYREEE in the germline V gene (reference sequence). The CDR3 runs to 17 residues. V lost 4 bases and J lost 3; bases outside the gene matches: 6. As DNA, the CDR3 is TGTGCCAGCAGCAGGACTAGCGGGGGGGCCGTTACAGATACGCAGTATTTT. Encoded protein: CASSRTSGGAVTDTQYF. Combining the CDR3 with reference TRBV5-4 and TRBJ2-3 gives the whole variable domain ETGVTQSPTHLIKTRGQQVTLRCSSQSGHNTVSWYQQALGQGPQFIFQYYREEENGRGNFPPRFSGLQFPNYSSELNVNALELDDSALYLCASSRTSGGAVTDTQYFGPGTRLTVL.

The rearrangement uses TRBV15 and TRBJ1-1, with a tentative D call TRBD1 (6 bases). This CDR3 has 16 amino acids. From germline, CDR1 is LNHNV and CDR2 YYDKDF (reference sequence). Trimming shortened V by 1 base and J by 3 bases, and 15 bases separated the two germline ends. CDR3 sequence: CATSRVSRGVDTEAFF. CDR3 nucleotides: TGTGCCACCAGCAGAGTATCCAGGGGTGTCGACACTGAAGCTTTCTTT.

The J gene is TRBJ1-2, the V gene TRBV6-1, with 8 bases lining up with TRBD1. Per germline, CDR1 MNHNS and CDR2 SASEGT. This CDR3 comprises 17 residues. The V gene end was trimmed by 4 bases and the J gene end by 0 bases; junction bases not matched to a gene: 10. CDR3 amino acids: CASSGVRGLLANYGYTF. The CDR3 DNA reads TGTGCCAGCAGTGGGGTCAGGGGGCTGCTGGCTAACTATGGCTACACCTTC.

The V gene is TRBV11-2, the J gene TRBJ2-7, with D perhaps TRBD1 (6 bases). The germline V gene has CDR1 SGHAT and CDR2 FQNNGV. V lost 3 bases and J lost 5, with 14 bases in between. The CDR3 totals 14 residues. This CDR3 is CASSLGQQGNEQYF. DNA of the CDR3: TGTGCCAGCAGCTTGGGTCAACAGGGAAACGAGCAGTACTTC.

The chain couples TRBV5-4 to TRBJ2-7, with a weak D call TRBD1 (7 bases). Trimming stripped 2 bases from V and 6 bases from J, with 15 bases between. Germline V gene data show CDR1 as SGHNT and CDR2 as YYREEE (reference sequence). The CDR3 is 14 amino acids. CDR3 nucleotides: TGTGCCAGCAGCTTTGGTAGGGGGCGGGGCGAGCAGTACTTC. This sequence encodes CASSFGRGRGEQYF.

The chain has TRBV6-6 and TRBJ1-1; TRBD1 might be the D (5 bases). Deletions cut 2 bases from V and 6 bases from J, with 16 bases between. Germline V gene lookup returns CDR1 MNHNY and CDR2 SVGAGI (reference sequence). This CDR3 comprises 15 residues. CDR3 protein: CASSYLGGGNAEAFF. DNA for the CDR3: TGTGCCAGCAGTTACCTGGGGGGAGGTAACGCTGAAGCTTTCTTT.

The chain carries TRBV7-6 and TRBJ1-5; D is unresolved. Deletions cut 3 bases from V and 0 bases from J, with 12 bases between. CDR1 SGHVS and CDR2 FNYEAQ come from the germline V gene. This CDR3 is 16 amino acids long. The CDR3: CASSFSTVYSNQPQHF. Here the CDR3 DNA reads TGTGCCAGCAGCTTCTCGACTGTTTATAGCAATCAGCCCCAGCATTTT.

The chain joins TRBV7-9 to TRBJ1-1; 9 positions match TRBD1. The CDR3 is 15 amino acids. V gave up 5 bases and J gave up 3 bases; unmatched junction bases: 7. Germline values: CDR1 SEHNR, CDR2 FQNEAQ (reference sequence). As DNA, the CDR3 is TGTGCCAGCAGCCGCGGGACAGGGATTGACACTGAAGCTTTCTTT. The encoded protein is CASSRGTGIDTEAFF.

This sequence joins TRBV7-9 and TRBJ2-3; D gene ambiguous. V was trimmed by 0 bases and J by 5 bases, leaving 6 bases between them. The CDR3 is 13 amino acids. Germline V CDR1 and CDR2: SEHNR, FQNEAQ (reference sequence). The DNA of the CDR3 is TGTGCCAGCAGCTTAGCCGCGCGAGATACGCAGTATTTT. Its translation: CASSLAARDTQYF.